The 32 T cell receptor beta chains below were found in one sample sequenced in a study of blood T cell repertoires in COVID-19. Profiling relied on immunoSEQ multiplex PCR, and the TCRdb table lists in-frame clones only, not all of them. The repertoire holds 75,000 to 100,000 clones, with more than 75% as singletons. The specimen was peripheral blood. These receptors were obtained from a human donor in a cohort sampled during active COVID-19.

The chain is built from TRBV7-3 and TRBJ2-1, with 13 bases that match TRBD2. The CDR3 sequence is 15 residues long. The V and J ends lost 5 bases and 6 bases, in that order; junction bases with no gene match: 4. Germline CDR1 is SGHTA and CDR2 is FQGTGA. The CDR3 bases are TGTGCCAGCAGCCGGACTAGCGGGAGAGGCAATGAGCAGTTCTTC. Its translation: CASSRTSGRGNEQFF.

There are many counts of this clone. The V call is TRBV5-1, the J call TRBJ2-7, with D unclear. Germline CDR1 reads SGHRS; CDR2 reads YFSETQ. V shed 0 bases and J shed 6 bases, with 10 bases lying between them. The CDR3 runs 13 residues. The CDR3 DNA follows: TGCGCCAGCAGCTTGGGGGCAGTCCCCGAGCAGTACTTC. Translation: CASSLGAVPEQYF.

A remark on this clone: The sample contains more than one DNA sequence encoding this CDR3. The gene calls are TRBV7-9 and TRBJ2-1, with 13 bases fitting TRBD2. The germline gives CDR1 SEHNR, CDR2 FQNEAQ (reference sequence). The CDR3 is made up of 18 amino acids. V shed 5 bases and J 7 bases; nucleotides not matched to a gene: 14. CDR3 bases: TGTGCCAGCAGCCTCCCTCCCCGACTAGCGGGAGGCAGGAATGAGCAGTTCTTC. The encoded protein is CASSLPPRLAGGRNEQFF.

The J gene is TRBJ2-1, the V gene TRBV7-8; 11 nucleotides align to TRBD2. Germline loops: CDR1 SGHVS, CDR2 FQNEAQ. The V gene end was trimmed by 2 bases and the J gene end by 7 bases; junction bases not matched to a gene: 7. This CDR3 comprises 16 residues. The CDR3 reads CASSLSYSSGRNEQFF. DNA of the CDR3: TGTGCCAGCAGCTTAAGCTATTCTAGCGGGAGGAATGAGCAGTTCTTC.

V is TRBV28 and J is TRBJ2-7; no clear D. CDR3 length: 15 residues. Trimming removed 10 bases at V and 0 bases at J, with 19 bases between. Germline V gives CDR1 MDHEN, CDR2 SYDVKM. The CDR3 protein is CATQELVLSSYEQYF. In DNA, the CDR3 is TGTGCCACCCAAGAGCTAGTCTTAAGCTCCTACGAGCAGTACTTC.

The chain has TRBV2 and TRBJ1-1, with D possibly being TRBD1 (6 bases). The CDR3 runs 14 residues. V lost 4 bases, J lost 8 bases, and 17 bases lay in between. CDR1 SNHLY and CDR2 FYNNEI come from the germline V gene. CDR3 sequence: CASSGRDTRTEAFF. CDR3 bases: TGTGCCAGCAGTGGTCGGGACACTCGTACAGAAGCTTTCTTT. The full variable domain, its missing parts supplied by reference TRBV2 and TRBJ1-1, is EPEVTQTPSHQVTQMGQEVILRCVPISNHLYFYWYRQILGQKVEFLVSFYNNEISEKSEIFDDQFSVERPDGSNFTLKIRSTKLEDSAMYFCASSGRDTRTEAFFGQGTRLTVV.

This clone was counted once. The rearrangement links TRBV19 to TRBJ2-1; 13 nucleotides match TRBD2. Germline loops: CDR1 LNHDA, CDR2 SQIVND (reference sequence). V was clipped by 8 bases and J by 8 bases; unmatched bases: 3. This CDR3 contains 13 residues. CDR3 residues: CASGLAGVDEQFF. For the CDR3, the DNA is TGTGCCAGTGGACTAGCGGGGGTCGATGAGCAGTTCTTC.

The chain uses TRBV7-9 and TRBJ1-1; TRBD1 matches 8 bases. The V gene end was trimmed by 7 bases and the J gene end by 4 bases; junction bases not matched to a gene: 17. Germline lookup yields CDR1 SEHNR and CDR2 FQNEAQ (reference sequence). There are 17 residues in the CDR3. The DNA of the CDR3 is TGTGCCAGCACCGAAAGCGGCTCAGGACAGGGCGGCACTGAAGCTTTCTTT. It encodes CASTESGSGQGGTEAFF.

A single count supports this clone. The chain combines TRBV7-8 with TRBJ2-3, with 13 bases identical to TRBD2. The CDR3 spans 19 residues. V shed 4 bases and J 1 base; nucleotides not matched to a gene: 11. In germline, CDR1 is SGHVS, CDR2 FQNEAQ. The CDR3: CASSSRGLAGATGTDTQYF. CDR3 DNA: TGTGCCAGCAGCTCCCGAGGACTAGCGGGAGCGACCGGCACAGATACGCAGTATTTT.

The chain has TRBV7-3 and TRBJ1-2; weak D call: TRBD1 (6 bases). Germline CDR1 reads SGHTA; CDR2 reads FQGTGA. V was shortened by 0 bases and J by 6 bases, with 11 bases between the two germline ends. The CDR3 length is 14 residues. The CDR3 is CASSLTPGQHGYTF. The CDR3, as DNA: TGTGCCAGCAGCTTAACGCCCGGACAGCATGGCTACACCTTC.

The chain is built from TRBV7-8 and TRBJ2-3; D is possibly TRBD1 (6 bases). V was shortened by 5 bases and J by 3 bases, with 9 bases between the two germline ends. Germline loops: CDR1 SGHVS, CDR2 FQNEAQ. This CDR3 spans 13 amino acids. CDR3 sequence (DNA): TGTGCCAGCAGCCTACAGGGTACAGATACGCAGTATTTT. It specifies CASSLQGTDTQYF.

This chain links TRBV5-4 with TRBJ1-6; D remains unclear. V was cut by 2 bases and J by 0 bases, with 6 bases left in between. The CDR3 has 15 amino acids. Germline CDR1 is SGHNT and CDR2 is YYREEE (reference sequence). CDR3 in amino acids: CASSLQSSYNSPLHF. CDR3 coding DNA: TGTGCCAGCAGCTTACAGAGCTCCTATAATTCACCCCTCCACTTT.

J is TRBJ2-3 and V is TRBV19; 7 bases map to TRBD1. This CDR3 is built from 14 residues. Germline values: CDR1 LNHDA, CDR2 SQIVND (reference sequence). Trimming cost V 7 bases and J 3 bases; bases outside gene matches: 7. DNA for the CDR3: TGTGCCAGTACCTGGGACAGTAGGACAGATACGCAGTATTTT. Amino acid sequence: CASTWDSRTDTQYF.

The chain employs TRBV4-3 and TRBJ2-7, with TRBD1 as a possible D gene (5 bases). V gave up 2 bases and J gave up 3 bases, with 11 bases separating them. CDR1 is LGHNA and CDR2 is YSLEER in the germline V gene. The CDR3 is 14 amino acids. The CDR3 sequence: CASSQSTGFYEQYF. CDR3 bases: TGCGCCAGCAGCCAATCCACAGGATTCTACGAGCAGTACTTC.

This chain links TRBV11-2 with TRBJ2-7; D perhaps matches TRBD1 (5 bases). Germline V CDR1 and CDR2: SGHAT, FQNNGV. The ends were cut back, 6 bases at V and 2 bases at J, with 11 bases in the middle. The CDR3 contains 13 residues. CDR3 coding DNA: TGTGCCAGCAGGCGTACAGGTACCTACGAGCAGTACTTC. Translated, it gives CASRRTGTYEQYF.

The chain links TRBV6-6 to TRBJ1-2, with TRBD1 matching 7 bases. CDR3 length: 14 amino acids. With 4 bases clipped from V and 5 bases from J, the junction kept 7 bases outside the gene matches. Germline CDR1 is MNHNY and CDR2 is SVGAGI (reference sequence). In DNA, the CDR3 is TGTGCCAGCAGTTGGGACAGTGCCATATATGGCTACACCTTC. This gives the protein CASSWDSAIYGYTF.

The rearrangement uses TRBV5-4 and TRBJ1-1; 7 positions match TRBD1. The CDR3 length is 15 residues. Trimming took 4 bases from V and 1 from J; bases not matched to a gene: 7. Germline CDR1 is SGHNT and CDR2 is YYREEE (reference sequence). The CDR3: CASSTRQGANTEAFF. Here the CDR3 DNA reads TGTGCCAGCAGCACGCGACAGGGAGCGAACACTGAAGCTTTCTTT.

The CDR3 bases are TGTGCCAGCAGCCCCAAGGGCGGAGGGATGAACACTGAAGCTTTCTTT. Its protein is CASSPKGGGMNTEAFF. This sequence joins TRBV7-9 and TRBJ1-1; D not resolved. The CDR3 has 16 amino acids. V dropped 5 bases and J dropped 0 bases, with 16 bases sitting between them. Germline V gene lookup returns CDR1 SEHNR and CDR2 FQNEAQ (reference sequence). The whole variable domain, filled in from reference TRBV7-9 and TRBJ1-1, reads DTGVSQNPRHKITKRGQNVTFRCDPISEHNRLYWYRQTLGQGPEFLTYFQNEAQLEKSRLLSDRFSAERPKGSFSTLEIQRTEQGDSAMYLCASSPKGGGMNTEAFFGQGTRLTVV.

This chain joins TRBV10-3 and TRBJ2-7, with TRBD1 matching over 8 bases. Trimming took 5 bases from V and 3 from J; bases not matched to a gene: 6. The CDR3 consists of 14 residues. Germline values: CDR1 ENHRY, CDR2 SYGVKD. CDR3 sequence (DNA): TGTGCCATCAGTTCCGGGACAGGTTACTACGAGCAGTACTTC. Protein: CAISSGTGYYEQYF.

This clone is a singleton in its sample. The gene calls are TRBV29-1 and TRBJ1-1; perhaps TRBD1 as D (6 bases). CDR1 SQVTM and CDR2 ANQGSEA come from the germline V gene. The V and J ends lost 5 bases and 0 bases respectively, with 16 bases between them. The CDR3 loop spans 15 amino acids. In DNA form, the CDR3 reads TGCAGCGTTTCAAAGCAGGGGACGATGAACACTGAAGCTTTCTTT. This encodes CSVSKQGTMNTEAFF.

This clone was recorded once. The rearrangement joins TRBV10-3 to TRBJ2-1; 10 nucleotides align to TRBD2. The CDR3 contains 17 residues. Germline assignment: CDR1 ENHRY and CDR2 SYGVKD. V lost 5 bases to trimming and J lost 2 bases; unmatched junction nucleotides: 9. The CDR3 region is CAISSVASGSPYNEQFF. The CDR3 DNA is TGTGCCATCAGTTCGGTGGCTAGCGGGAGTCCCTACAATGAGCAGTTCTTC.

Turning to this clone: One junction end does not reproduce the germline sequence, and a read error may be involved. This specimen includes other DNA sequences encoding the same CDR3. The CDR3: CASSQTWIAETLRNEQFF. The CDR3 coding sequence is TGCGCCAGCAGCCAGACCTGGATAGCGGAGACCTTAAGGAATGAACAGTTCTTC. The V call is TRBV4-3, the J call TRBJ2-1; TRBD2 is a possible D gene (6 bases). CDR1 LGHNA and CDR2 YSLEER come from the germline V gene. There are 18 residues in the CDR3.

Concerning this clone itself: Other DNA sequences within the sample encode an identical CDR3. This rearrangement joins TRBV30 to TRBJ2-2, with D unresolved. Deletions cut 0 bases from V and 5 bases from J, with 7 bases between. The CDR3 loop spans 13 amino acids. From germline, CDR1 is GTSNPN and CDR2 SVGIG (reference sequence). The CDR3 region has the DNA TGTGCCTGGAGTGTAAGAGGAACCGGGGAGCTGTTTTTT. This sequence encodes CAWSVRGTGELFF.

V is TRBV4-2 and J is TRBJ2-3; D perhaps matches TRBD2 (6 bases). CDR1 and CDR2 (germline): LGHNA, YNFKEQ. This CDR3 comprises 16 residues. V lost 5 bases and J 2 bases, leaving 17 bases between the germline ends. The CDR3 coding sequence is TGTGCCAGCAGCGGAGAAACTAGCTTTAACACAGATACGCAGTATTTT. This encodes CASSGETSFNTDTQYF.

This chain uses TRBV30 with TRBJ1-2; perhaps TRBD1 as D (5 bases). The germline V gene encodes CDR1 GTSNPN and CDR2 SVGIG (reference sequence). This CDR3 is built from 15 residues. V lost 1 base to trimming and J lost 4 bases, with 16 bases between them. For the CDR3, the DNA is TGTGCCTGGAGTGCGCGGCCAGGCGGGGGCTATGGCTACACCTTC. Its translation is CAWSARPGGGYGYTF.

This clone was recorded a few times. The chain recombines TRBV7-8 with TRBJ1-1, with 8 bases fitting TRBD1. Per the germline V gene, CDR1 is SGHVS and CDR2 is FQNEAQ. This CDR3 is 14 amino acids long. Trimming removed 5 bases from V and 4 bases from J; junction bases left unmatched: 6. CDR3 sequence (DNA): TGTGCCAGCAGCCCAAACAGGGGGGGCACTGAAGCTTTCTTT. Encoded protein: CASSPNRGGTEAFF. Filled out from reference TRBV7-8 and TRBJ1-1, the complete variable domain reads GAGVSQSPRYKVAKRGQDVALRCDPISGHVSLFWYQQALGQGPEFLTYFQNEAQLDKSGLPSDRFFAERPEGSVSTLKIQRTQQEDSAVYLCASSPNRGGTEAFFGQGTRLTVV.

This clone was detected once. The chain uses TRBV19 and TRBJ1-1; 8 bases agree with TRBD1. Germline V gene sequence: CDR1 LNHDA, CDR2 SQIVND (reference sequence). This CDR3 region has 15 residues. V gave up 5 bases and J gave up 2 bases; unmatched junction bases: 7. CDR3 in DNA: TGTGCCAGTAGTCGGAGGGACAGGATTAACACTGAAGCTTTCTTT. This sequence encodes CASSRRDRINTEAFF.

V is TRBV27 and J is TRBJ1-6, with TRBD1 as a possible D gene (6 bases). Germline V gene data show CDR1 as MNHEY and CDR2 as SMNVEV (reference sequence). The V gene lost 4 bases and the J gene lost 7 bases, with 11 bases spanning the gap. CDR3 size: 14 residues. CDR3 nucleotides: TGTGCCAGCAGTTCACAGGGAAGGAATTCACCCCTCCACTTT. Translation: CASSSQGRNSPLHF.

This rearrangement joins TRBV29-1 to TRBJ1-2, with TRBD1 matching over 7 bases. The V and J ends lost 6 bases and 4 bases, in that order; junction bases with no gene match: 11. This CDR3 spans 14 amino acids. CDR1 SQVTM and CDR2 ANQGSEA come from the germline V gene. The CDR3 here is CSVGILRDSYGYTF. The CDR3, as DNA: TGCAGCGTCGGGATACTGCGGGACAGCTATGGCTACACCTTC.

The CDR3 sequence is CASRDRGTNYGYTF. The CDR3 region has the DNA TGCGCCAGCAGAGACAGGGGTACTAACTATGGCTACACCTTC. The V and J genes are TRBV4-3 and TRBJ1-2; 8 bases match TRBD1. V was clipped by 6 bases and J by 0 bases; unmatched bases: 3. Germline V gives CDR1 LGHNA, CDR2 YSLEER. The CDR3 totals 14 residues.

V gene TRBV19 combines with J gene TRBJ2-2; TRBD1 is a possible D gene (5 bases). The CDR3 covers 14 residues. The germline CDR1 and CDR2 sequences are LNHDA and SQIVND (reference sequence). V lost 9 bases and J 0 bases, leaving 11 bases between the germline ends. The CDR3 protein is CASRTGPNTGELFF. In nucleotides, the CDR3 is TGTGCCAGCAGAACAGGTCCGAACACCGGGGAGCTGTTTTTT.

The J gene is TRBJ2-7, the V gene TRBV2; the match to TRBD2 covers 8 bases. The CDR3 contains 14 residues. The V gene end was trimmed by 2 bases and the J gene end by 5 bases; junction bases not matched to a gene: 5. Germline V lookup: CDR1 SNHLY, CDR2 FYNNEI. DNA of the CDR3: TGTGCCAGCAGTGAAAACGGGAGGGCAAACGAGCAGTACTTC. It is translated as CASSENGRANEQYF.